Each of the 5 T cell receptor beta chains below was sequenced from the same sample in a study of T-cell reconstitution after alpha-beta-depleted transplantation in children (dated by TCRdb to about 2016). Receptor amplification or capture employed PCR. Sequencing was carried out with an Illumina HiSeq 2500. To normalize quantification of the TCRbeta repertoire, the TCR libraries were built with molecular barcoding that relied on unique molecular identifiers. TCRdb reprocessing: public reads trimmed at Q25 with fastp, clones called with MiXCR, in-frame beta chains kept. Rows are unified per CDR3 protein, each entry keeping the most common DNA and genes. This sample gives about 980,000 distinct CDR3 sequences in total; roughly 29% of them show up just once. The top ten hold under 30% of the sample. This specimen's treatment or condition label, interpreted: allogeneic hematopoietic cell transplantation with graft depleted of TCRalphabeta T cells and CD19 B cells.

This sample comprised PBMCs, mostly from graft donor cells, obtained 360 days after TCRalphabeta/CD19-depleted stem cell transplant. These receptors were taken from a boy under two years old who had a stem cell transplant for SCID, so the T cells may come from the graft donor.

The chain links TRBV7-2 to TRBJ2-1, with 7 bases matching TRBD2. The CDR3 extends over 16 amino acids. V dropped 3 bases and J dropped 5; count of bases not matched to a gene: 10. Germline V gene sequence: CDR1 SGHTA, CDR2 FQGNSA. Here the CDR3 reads CASSFPWEGLHNEQFF. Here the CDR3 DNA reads TGTGCCAGCAGCTTCCCCTGGGAGGGCCTCCACAATGAGCAGTTCTTC. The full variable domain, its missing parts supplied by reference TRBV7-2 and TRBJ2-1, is GAGVSQSPSNKVTEKGKDVELRCDPISGHTALYWYRQSLGQGLEFLIYFQGNSAPDKSGLPSDRFSAERTGGSVSTLTIQRTQQEDSAVYLCASSFPWEGLHNEQFFGPGTRLTVL.

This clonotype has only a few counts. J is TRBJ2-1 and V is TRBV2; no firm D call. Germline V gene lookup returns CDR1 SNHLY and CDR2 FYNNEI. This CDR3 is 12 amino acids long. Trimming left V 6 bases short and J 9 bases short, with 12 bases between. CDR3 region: CASRLLVGEQFF. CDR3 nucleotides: TGTGCCAGCAGGCTTCTAGTCGGTGAGCAGTTCTTC.

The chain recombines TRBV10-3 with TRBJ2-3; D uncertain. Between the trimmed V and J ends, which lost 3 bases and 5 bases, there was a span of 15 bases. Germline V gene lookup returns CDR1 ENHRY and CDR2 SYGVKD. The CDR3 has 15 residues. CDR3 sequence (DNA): TGTGCCATCAGTGATCTTCTCCCATCTGTAGATACGCAGTATTTT. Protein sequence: CAISDLLPSVDTQYF.

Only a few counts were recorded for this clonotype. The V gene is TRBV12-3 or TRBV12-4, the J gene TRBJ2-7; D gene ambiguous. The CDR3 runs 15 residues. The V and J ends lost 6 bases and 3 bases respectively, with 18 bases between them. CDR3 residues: CASSLRLDIFYEQYF. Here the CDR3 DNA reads TGTGCCAGCAGCCTACGGTTAGACATATTCTACGAGCAGTACTTC.

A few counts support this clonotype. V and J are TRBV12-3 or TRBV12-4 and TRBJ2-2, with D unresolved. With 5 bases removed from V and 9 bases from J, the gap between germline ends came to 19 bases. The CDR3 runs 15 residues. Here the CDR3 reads CASSPQQTIGRELFF. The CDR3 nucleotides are TGTGCCAGCAGTCCACAACAAACCATCGGCAGGGAGCTGTTTTTT.